This TCR beta chain was captured in a study of cytomegalovirus exposure and HLA in healthy donors. Across the study: A prior study identified some 100 million unique TCR beta sequences from 200 million or so T cells. Early released data comprised some 91 million unique TCRs from HLA-typed donors.

Primers for the PCR totalled 60 Vbeta and 13 Jbeta. Profiled with immunoSEQ multiplex PCR; TCRdb holds only in-frame clones, not every one. The repertoire table contains around 150,000 clones. Germline V gene sequence: CDR1 SQVTM, CDR2 ANQGSEA. This CDR3 has 13 amino acids. The trim removed 8 bases at V and 4 bases at J, leaving 6 bases unmatched. This clonotype originated in a woman aged 60 to 75 in good health and CMV-seronegative. Material for sequencing was PBMCs. The chain carries TRBV29-1 and TRBJ2-2, with 8 positions matching TRBD1. The CDR3 reads CSFFRGRTGELFF. CDR3 in DNA: TGCAGCTTTTTCAGGGGGCGCACCGGGGAGCTGTTTTTT.